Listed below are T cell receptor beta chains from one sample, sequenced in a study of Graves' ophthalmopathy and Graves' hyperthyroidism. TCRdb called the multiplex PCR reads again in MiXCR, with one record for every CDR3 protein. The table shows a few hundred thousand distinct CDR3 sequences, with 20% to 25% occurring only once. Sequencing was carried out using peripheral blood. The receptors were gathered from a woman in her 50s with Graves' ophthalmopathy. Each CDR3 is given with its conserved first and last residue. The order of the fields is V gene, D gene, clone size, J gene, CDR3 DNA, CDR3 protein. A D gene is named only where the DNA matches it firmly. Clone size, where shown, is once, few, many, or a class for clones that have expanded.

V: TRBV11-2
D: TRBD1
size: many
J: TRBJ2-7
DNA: TGTGCCAGCAGCTTAGAAACAGGGGGTGTCCACGAGCAGTACTTC
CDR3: CASSLETGGVHEQYF

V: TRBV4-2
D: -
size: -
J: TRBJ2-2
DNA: TGTGCCAGCAGCCGACAAAGGGAGAGGAACACCGGGGAGCTGTTTTTT
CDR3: CASSRQRERNTGELFF

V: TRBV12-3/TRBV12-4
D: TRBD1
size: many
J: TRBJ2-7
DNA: TGTGCCAGTGCGGGGACAGGGGGAACCTACGAGCAGTACTTC
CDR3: CASAGTGGTYEQYF

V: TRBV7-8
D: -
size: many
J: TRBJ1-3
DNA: TGTGCCAGCAGCTTCAGAGCTGGAAACACCATATATTTT
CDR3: CASSFRAGNTIYF

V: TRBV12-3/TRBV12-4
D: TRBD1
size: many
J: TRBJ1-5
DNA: TGTGCCAGCAGCCAGGGGGTATTTGGCAATCAGCCCCAGCATTTT
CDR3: CASSQGVFGNQPQHF

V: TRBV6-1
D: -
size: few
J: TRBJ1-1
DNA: TGTGCCAGCACCAAATGGGGGGCGGAAGCTTTCTTT
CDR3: CASTKWGAEAFF

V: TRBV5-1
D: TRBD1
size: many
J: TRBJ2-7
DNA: TGCGCCAGCAGCTTTGAGGGGGCTCACGAGCAGTACTTC
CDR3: CASSFEGAHEQYF

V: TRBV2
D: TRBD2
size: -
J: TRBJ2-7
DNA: TGTGCCAGCAGTGAAGGGGTTCTAGCGGTTTACGAGCAGTACTTC
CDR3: CASSEGVLAVYEQYF

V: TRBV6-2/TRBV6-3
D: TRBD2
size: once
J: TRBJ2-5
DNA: TGTGCCAGCAGTTACTCAGCGGGAGGTCTCGGGGAGACCCAGTACTTC
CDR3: CASSYSAGGLGETQYF

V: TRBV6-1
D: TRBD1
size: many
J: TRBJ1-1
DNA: TGTGCCAGCAGACTTGACAGGGTGAACACTGAAGCTTTCTTT
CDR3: CASRLDRVNTEAFF

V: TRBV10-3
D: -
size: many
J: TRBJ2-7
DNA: TGTGCCATCAGTGAAACAGCGGTCGGCTCCTACGAGCAGTACTTC
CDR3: CAISETAVGSYEQYF

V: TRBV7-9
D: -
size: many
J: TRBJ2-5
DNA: TGTGCCAGGGGGAGACTAGTTGAAGAGACCCAGTACTTC
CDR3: CARGRLVEETQYF

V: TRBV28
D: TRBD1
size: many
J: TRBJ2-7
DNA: TGTGCCAGCAGCCACTTGAGGTGGGACAGCACCTACGAGCAGTACTTC
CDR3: CASSHLRWDSTYEQYF

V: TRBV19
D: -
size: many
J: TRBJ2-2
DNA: TGTGCCAGTACGGAGGGGGAGGGCCTTGGCGGGGAGCTGTTTTTT
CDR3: CASTEGEGLGGELFF

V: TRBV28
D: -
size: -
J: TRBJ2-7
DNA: TGTGCCAGCAGTTTACACTTCAGGGACAAGCCCTACGAGCAGTACTTC
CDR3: CASSLHFRDKPYEQYF

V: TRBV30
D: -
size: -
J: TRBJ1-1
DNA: TGTGCCTGGATGCTAAACACTGAAGCTTTCTTT
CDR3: CAWMLNTEAFF

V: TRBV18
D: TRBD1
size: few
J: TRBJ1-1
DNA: TGTGCCAGCTTGCCCCGGGACAGGGATGCCGCTGAAGCTTTCTTT
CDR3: CASLPRDRDAAEAFF

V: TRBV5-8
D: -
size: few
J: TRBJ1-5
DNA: TGTGCCAGCAGTTACAGGGATGGCGGCAATCAGCCCCAGCATTTT
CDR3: CASSYRDGGNQPQHF

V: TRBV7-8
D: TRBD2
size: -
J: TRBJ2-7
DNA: TGTGCCAGCAGCCCCCTAGCGGGAGATAACGAGCAGTACTTC
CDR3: CASSPLAGDNEQYF

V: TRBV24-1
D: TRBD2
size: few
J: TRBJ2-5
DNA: TGTGCCACCAGTGATTCTGCGGGCGGGAGTGGGGCAGAGACCCAGTACTTC
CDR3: CATSDSAGGSGAETQYF

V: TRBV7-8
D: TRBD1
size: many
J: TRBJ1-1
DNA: TGTGCCAGCAGCTTTGCTGGTGGCAGGGGGCTGGGCACTGAAGCTTTCTTT
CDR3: CASSFAGGRGLGTEAFF

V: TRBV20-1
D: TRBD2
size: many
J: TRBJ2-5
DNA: TGCAGTGCTATAGCGGGAGGAGGCGAGACCCAGTACTTC
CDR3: CSAIAGGGETQYF

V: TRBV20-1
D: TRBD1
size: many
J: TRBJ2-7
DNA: TGCAGTGCTAAGAGCCCTCCCGGGACAGGGGTAGGCTACGAGCAGTACTTC
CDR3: CSAKSPPGTGVGYEQYF

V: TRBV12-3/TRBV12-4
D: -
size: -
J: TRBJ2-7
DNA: TGTGCCAGCAGCCCACCGGGACGACGAGCCTACGAGCAGTACTTC
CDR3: CASSPPGRRAYEQYF

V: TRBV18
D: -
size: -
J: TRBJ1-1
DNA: TGTGCCAGCTCTTCTACCGGGACGGGGGGCACTGAAGCTTTCTTT
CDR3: CASSSTGTGGTEAFF

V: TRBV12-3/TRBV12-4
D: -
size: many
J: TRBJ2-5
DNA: TGTGCCAGCAGCTCGGACCCCTGGGAGACCCAGTACTTC
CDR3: CASSSDPWETQYF

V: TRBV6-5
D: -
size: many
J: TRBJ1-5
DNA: TGTGCCAGCTCGAACGGGGGTAGGGGTAATCAGCCCCAGCATTTT
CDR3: CASSNGGRGNQPQHF

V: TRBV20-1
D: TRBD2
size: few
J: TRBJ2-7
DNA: TGCAGTGCTAGAACCCCCGCGGGAGTAAAATACGAGCAGTACTTC
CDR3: CSARTPAGVKYEQYF

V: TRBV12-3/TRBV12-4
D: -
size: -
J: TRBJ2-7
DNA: TGTGCCAGCAGTTTAATGGCTTTCGAGCAGTACTTC
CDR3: CASSLMAFEQYF

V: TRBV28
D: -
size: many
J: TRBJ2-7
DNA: TGTGCCAGCAGTTTAGGCAACTCCTACGAGCAGTACTTC
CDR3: CASSLGNSYEQYF

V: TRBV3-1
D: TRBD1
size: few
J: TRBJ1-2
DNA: TGTGCCAGCAACCAAGATCAGGGGGGAGGCGGCTACACCTTC
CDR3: CASNQDQGGGGYTF

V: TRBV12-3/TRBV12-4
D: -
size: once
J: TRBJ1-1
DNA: TGTGCCAGCAGTGCCTATCGCTCTTACACTGAAGCTTTCTTT
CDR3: CASSAYRSYTEAFF

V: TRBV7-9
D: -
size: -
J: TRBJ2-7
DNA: TGTGCCAGCAGCTTCGACGGATCCGGAACCGACGAGCAGTACTTC
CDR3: CASSFDGSGTDEQYF

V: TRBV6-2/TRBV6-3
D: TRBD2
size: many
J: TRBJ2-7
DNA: TGTGCCAGCAGTTTTTTAGCGACTAGCGGCTACGAGCAGTACTTC
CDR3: CASSFLATSGYEQYF

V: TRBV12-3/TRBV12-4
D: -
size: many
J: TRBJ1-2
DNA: TGTGCCAGCGGGGTGTGGCTCTATGGCTACACCTTC
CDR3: CASGVWLYGYTF

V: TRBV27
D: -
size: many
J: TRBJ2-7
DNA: TGTGCCAGCAGTTCGGCAGGGACCTCCGGGGAGCAGTACTTC
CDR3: CASSSAGTSGEQYF

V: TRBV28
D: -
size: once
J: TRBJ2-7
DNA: TGTGCCAGCAGTCCCCCCGACAGCACCTACGAGCAGTACTTC
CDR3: CASSPPDSTYEQYF

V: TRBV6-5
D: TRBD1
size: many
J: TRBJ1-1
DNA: TGTGCCAGCGTTGGGACAGGGGGCACTGAAGCTTTCTTT
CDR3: CASVGTGGTEAFF

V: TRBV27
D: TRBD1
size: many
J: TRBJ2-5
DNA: TGTGCCAGCAGGGATCAGGGGGCGAAAGAGACCCAGTACTTC
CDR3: CASRDQGAKETQYF

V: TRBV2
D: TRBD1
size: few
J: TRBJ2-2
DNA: TGTGCCAGCAGTGAGGACAGGGTACTCACCGGGGAGCTGTTTTTT
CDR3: CASSEDRVLTGELFF

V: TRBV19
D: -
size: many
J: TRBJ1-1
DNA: TGTGCCAGTCACCGGGGCACTGAAGCTTTCTTT
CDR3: CASHRGTEAFF

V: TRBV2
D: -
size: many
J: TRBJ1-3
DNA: TGTGCCAGCAGTTACGACAGCAGGGGTGGAAACACCATATATTTT
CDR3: CASSYDSRGGNTIYF